Each of the 27 T cell receptor beta chains below was sequenced from the same sample in a study of early T cells in non-severe SARS-CoV-2 infection. One entry per CDR3 protein results from TCRdb running MiXCR on the 5' RACE reads. This sample has around 82,000 distinct CDR3 sequences, with approximately 12% found just once. Sequencing was performed on whole blood. All receptors come from an adult who was a healthcare worker with PCR-confirmed SARS-CoV-2 infection or an uninfected control (not recorded which).

A few counts support this clonotype. This chain uses TRBV29-1 with TRBJ2-7; no firm D call. The germline V and J ends were trimmed by 6 bases and 0 bases, with 12 bases remaining between them. Germline loops: CDR1 SQVTM, CDR2 ANQGSEA. CDR3 length: 13 amino acids. The CDR3 DNA follows: TGCAGCGTCTCAGCGACCAGCTCCTACGAGCAGTACTTC. Translating it yields CSVSATSSYEQYF.

This clonotype came up many times. The chain joins TRBV7-8 to TRBJ1-4, with D possibly matching TRBD1 (6 bases). V was trimmed by 5 bases and J by 8 bases, leaving 27 bases between them. Germline V gene lookup returns CDR1 SGHVS and CDR2 FQNEAQ. This CDR3 has 18 residues. CDR3 bases: TGTGCCAGCAGCCCGCGACAGGTTTCCCCCACTATGCACGAAAAACTGTTTTTT. Translation: CASSPRQVSPTMHEKLFF.

This clonotype has ten or more counts. The chain employs TRBV28 and TRBJ1-2; D not resolved. V lost 1 base to trimming and J lost 6 bases, with 3 bases between them. Germline CDR1 and CDR2: MDHEN and SYDVKM. CDR3 size: 11 residues. This CDR3 reads CASSLYNGYTF. The DNA of the CDR3 is TGTGCCAGCAGTTTATACAATGGCTACACCTTC.

The chain joins TRBV30 to TRBJ2-7; D is unclear. CDR1 is GTSNPN, CDR2 SVGIG, per germline (reference sequence). The CDR3 covers 13 residues. V lost 1 base and J 2 bases, leaving 9 bases between the germline ends. DNA for the CDR3: TGTGCCTGGAGTGGAGCACCCCCCTACGAGCAGTACTTC. This codes for CAWSGAPPYEQYF.

V and J are TRBV5-1 and TRBJ2-1; no clear D gene. V was shortened by 0 bases and J by 7 bases, with 8 bases between the two germline ends. The length of the CDR3 is 13 residues. Germline-derived CDR1 and CDR2 are SGHRS and YFSETQ. CDR3: CASSLVLDNEQFF. In DNA form, the CDR3 reads TGCGCCAGCAGCTTGGTTCTCGATAATGAGCAGTTCTTC.

The chain has TRBV29-1 and TRBJ2-1, with D perhaps matching TRBD1 (7 bases). This CDR3 is built from 12 residues. Germline CDR1 and CDR2: SQVTM and ANQGSEA. Trimming stripped 4 bases from V and 12 bases from J, with 16 bases between. The chain's CDR3 is CSVVGGDSGQFF. CDR3 nucleotides: TGCAGCGTTGTAGGCGGGGACAGTGGGCAGTTCTTC.

This clonotype was counted ten times or more. The chain uses TRBV7-9 and TRBJ2-5, with 7 bases fitting TRBD1. Trimming at V came to 5 bases and at J to 1 base, leaving 4 bases not matched to a gene. The length of the CDR3 is 14 residues. Germline assignment: CDR1 SEHNR and CDR2 FQNEAQ (reference sequence). DNA of the CDR3: TGTGCCAGCAGCCTAAGACAGGGCCAAGAGACCCAGTACTTC. Amino acid sequence: CASSLRQGQETQYF.

This rearrangement joins TRBV5-5 to TRBJ1-1, with 7 positions matching TRBD1. Per germline, CDR1 SGHKS and CDR2 YYEKEE (reference sequence). The trim removed 7 bases at V and 0 bases at J, leaving 9 bases unmatched. The CDR3 is made up of 15 amino acids. The CDR3 DNA reads as TGTGCCAGCGGGGACAGCCTTTATCTGAACACTGAAGCTTTCTTT. It is translated as CASGDSLYLNTEAFF.

There are a few counts of this clonotype. The rearrangement joins TRBV11-2 to TRBJ2-2; D ambiguous. V lost 5 bases, J lost 4 bases, and 5 bases lay in between. Per germline, CDR1 SGHAT and CDR2 FQNNGV. The CDR3 has 12 residues. The CDR3 bases are TGTGCCAGCAGCCATCGCACCGGGGAGCTGTTTTTT. Translated, it gives CASSHRTGELFF.

This clonotype showed up many times. J is TRBJ1-4 and V is TRBV30; D is unclear. Trimming took 2 bases from V and 8 from J, leaving 9 bases between them. Germline loops: CDR1 GTSNPN, CDR2 SVGIG (reference sequence). The CDR3 loop spans 12 amino acids. CDR3 residues: CAWSPTVEKLFF. The CDR3 DNA follows: TGTGCCTGGAGTCCTACGGTGGAAAAACTGTTTTTT.

This chain uses TRBV2 with TRBJ2-5, with D maybe TRBD1 (5 bases). There are 13 residues in the CDR3. CDR1 and CDR2 from the germline V gene are SNHLY and FYNNEI. V was clipped by 5 bases and J by 5 bases, with 12 bases between them. DNA for the CDR3: TGTGCCAGCAGTAGCGACAGATCGGAGACCCAGTACTTC. This sequence encodes CASSSDRSETQYF. The full variable domain, completed using reference TRBV2 and TRBJ2-5, is EPEVTQTPSHQVTQMGQEVILRCVPISNHLYFYWYRQILGQKVEFLVSFYNNEISEKSEIFDDQFSVERPDGSNFTLKIRSTKLEDSAMYFCASSSDRSETQYFGPGTRLLVL.

This clonotype was observed many times. J is TRBJ2-5 and V is TRBV11-2; the match to TRBD2 covers 10 bases. The germline V gene encodes CDR1 SGHAT and CDR2 FQNNGV. This CDR3 comprises 16 residues. Trimming took 4 bases from V and 1 from J; bases not matched to a gene: 6. The CDR3 loop reads CASSSRTSGVQETQYF. In nucleotides, the CDR3 is TGTGCCAGCAGCTCCCGGACTAGCGGAGTCCAAGAGACCCAGTACTTC.

This sequence joins TRBV30 and TRBJ1-2; TRBD1 agrees at 7 bases. Germline V gives CDR1 GTSNPN, CDR2 SVGIG (reference sequence). Trimming at V came to 2 bases and at J to 5 bases, leaving 11 bases not matched to a gene. This CDR3 has 15 amino acids. CDR3 residues: CAWSPINTGAYGYTF. As DNA, the CDR3 is TGTGCCTGGAGTCCTATTAATACAGGGGCTTATGGCTACACCTTC.

The CDR3 DNA reads TGCAGTGCCCTTTCCAGCGGAGCTAGCACAGATACGCAGTATTTT. Encoded protein: CSALSSGASTDTQYF. The chain is built from TRBV20-1 and TRBJ2-3; the D gene is possibly TRBD2 (5 bases). Trimming shortened V by 6 bases and J by 0 bases, and 16 bases separated the two germline ends. CDR3 length: 15 residues. Germline V gene sequence: CDR1 DFQATT, CDR2 SNEGSKA (reference sequence).

J is TRBJ2-5 and V is TRBV28, with TRBD2 matching 11 bases. The CDR3 contains 13 residues. Germline V gene sequence: CDR1 MDHEN, CDR2 SYDVKM. Trimming cost V 8 bases and J 2 bases; bases outside gene matches: 1. As DNA, the CDR3 is TGTGCCAGCGTAGCGGGAGGGCAAGAGACCCAGTACTTC. This encodes CASVAGGQETQYF.

In this sample, this clonotype turned up a few times. The J gene is TRBJ2-7, the V gene TRBV18; weak D call: TRBD2 (6 bases). The CDR3 is 14 amino acids. Germline assignment: CDR1 KGHSH and CDR2 LQKENI. V lost 2 bases and J lost 6, with 14 bases in between. The CDR3 spells CASSPGRTGSEQYF. CDR3 nucleotides: TGTGCCAGCTCACCAGGGAGGACCGGTTCCGAGCAGTACTTC.

This clonotype was counted only a few times. The chain couples TRBV29-1 to TRBJ2-5; the D gene is possibly TRBD1 (6 bases). V was cut by 7 bases and J by 7 bases, with 19 bases left in between. This CDR3 spans 13 amino acids. Germline CDR1 reads SQVTM; CDR2 reads ANQGSEA. The CDR3 loop is CSATRQVGGTQYF. DNA of the CDR3: TGCAGCGCTACGAGACAGGTCGGAGGGACCCAGTACTTC.

This clonotype was seen at least ten times. The rearrangement uses TRBV5-1 and TRBJ1-1; possibly TRBD1 for D (5 bases). The germline V and J ends were trimmed by 0 bases and 5 bases, with 11 bases remaining between them. Germline V gene sequence: CDR1 SGHRS, CDR2 YFSETQ. The CDR3 runs 14 residues. The CDR3: CASSLVGDGTEAFF. The CDR3 coding sequence is TGCGCCAGCAGCTTGGTAGGGGACGGGACTGAAGCTTTCTTT.

The rearrangement joins TRBV28 to TRBJ2-6; tentatively, D is TRBD2 (6 bases). The CDR3 is made up of 15 amino acids. Germline loops: CDR1 MDHEN, CDR2 SYDVKM. Trimming removed 8 bases from V and 0 bases from J, with 11 bases in between. The CDR3 sequence: CASYPGDSGANVLTF. The CDR3 DNA reads as TGTGCCAGCTACCCGGGGGACTCTGGGGCCAACGTCCTGACTTTC. The full variable domain, with the rest looked up from reference TRBV28 and TRBJ2-6, is DVKVTQSSRYLVKRTGEKVFLECVQDMDHENMFWYRQDPGLGLRLIYFSYDVKMKEKGDIPEGYSVSREKKERFSLILESASTNQTSMYLCASYPGDSGANVLTFGAGSRLTVL.

This clonotype was detected many times. The J gene is TRBJ2-5, the V gene TRBV15; 8 bases are shared with TRBD1. The CDR3 is 15 amino acids. Germline loops: CDR1 LNHNV, CDR2 YYDKDF (reference sequence). V dropped 1 base and J dropped 5; count of bases not matched to a gene: 6. The CDR3 coding sequence is TGTGCCACCAGCAGAGTGAGGACAGGGACCGAGACCCAGTACTTC. Its protein product is CATSRVRTGTETQYF.

The gene calls are TRBV11-2 and TRBJ2-1; TRBD2 aligns across 7 bases. Looked up from germline, CDR1 is SGHAT and CDR2 is FQNNGV. The junction had 10 bases not matched to a gene; V was cut back by 3 bases and J by 5 bases. There are 16 residues in the CDR3. In DNA, the CDR3 is TGTGCCAGCAGCTTCGGGGGAGGGAGGGCCAACAATGAGCAGTTCTTC. This translates into CASSFGGGRANNEQFF.

This clonotype showed up many times. This chain joins TRBV27 and TRBJ2-5, with D possibly matching TRBD2 (5 bases). V shed 4 bases and J shed 5 bases, with 5 bases lying between them. Germline CDR1 MNHEY, CDR2 SMNVEV (reference sequence). The CDR3 covers 11 residues. The CDR3 spells CASSSGETQYF. DNA of the CDR3: TGTGCCAGCAGTTCGGGGGAGACCCAGTACTTC.

This rearrangement joins TRBV20-1 to TRBJ2-7, with D unresolved. The CDR3 spans 12 residues. The germline gives CDR1 DFQATT, CDR2 SNEGSKA (reference sequence). Trimming shortened V by 2 bases and J by 3 bases, and 8 bases separated the two germline ends. The CDR3 reads CSARRQNYEQYF. CDR3 nucleotide sequence: TGCAGTGCTAGACGGCAAAACTACGAGCAGTACTTC.

This clonotype came up many times. The genes are TRBV28 and TRBJ2-5; TRBD2 matches 9 bases. The CDR3 spans 16 residues. Germline V CDR1 and CDR2: MDHEN, SYDVKM. V shed 3 bases, J shed 2 bases, and the junction held 7 bases outside the gene matches. CDR3 in amino acids: CASSFVLAGGQETQYF. Written as DNA, the CDR3 is TGTGCCAGCAGTTTTGTTCTCGCGGGAGGGCAAGAGACCCAGTACTTC.

About this clonotype: With a much larger clone just one base away, this may be a read error. The chain links TRBV7-9 to TRBJ2-7; D is possibly TRBD2 (8 bases). Germline V gene data show CDR1 as SEHNR and CDR2 as FQNEAQ (reference sequence). The CDR3 contains 15 residues. The CDR3 nucleotides read TGTGCCAACAGCCCCCAGGGGGTAGCGGGGTACGAGCAGTACTTC. This codes for CANSPQGVAGYEQYF.

The chain has TRBV28 and TRBJ2-1; 11 bases match TRBD2. Germline CDR1 MDHEN, CDR2 SYDVKM. The length of the CDR3 is 16 residues. Losses at the gene ends were 2 bases for V and 10 bases for J; bases not matched to a gene: 10. In nucleotides, the CDR3 is TGTGCCAGCAGTTTAGGAATAGCGGGGGGGCAAAACGAGCAGTTCTTC. Protein product: CASSLGIAGGQNEQFF.

The gene calls are TRBV2 and TRBJ2-5, with D perhaps matching TRBD1 (5 bases). CDR1 and CDR2 from the germline V gene are SNHLY and FYNNEI. CDR3 length: 12 amino acids. Deletions cut 2 bases from V and 4 bases from J, with 5 bases between. Here the CDR3 reads CASSEQGETQYF. The CDR3 nucleotides read TGTGCCAGCAGTGAACAGGGAGAGACCCAGTACTTC.